A selection of T cell receptor beta chains follows, all from one sample in a study of cytomegalovirus exposure and HLA in healthy donors. Data came from immunoSEQ multiplex PCR; TCRdb stores just in-frame clones and leaves some out. Among fewer than 200,000 clones listed, 75% to 90% were seen once. Source material: PBMCs. The receptor set was obtained from a male donor in good health and CMV-seronegative. The CDR3 runs from the conserved cysteine through the conserved F or W. The D gene is left open where the match is weak. Size is stated for part of the rows, as once, few or many counts, or as a class when the clone is expanded.

J | V | D | size | CDR3 | DNA
TRBJ2-1 | TRBV6-6 | - | - | CTSWGSNNEQFF | TGTACTTCTTGGGGCAGCAACAATGAGCAGTTCTTC
TRBJ1-5 | TRBV19 | - | - | CASSMTGDGNQPQHF | TGTGCCAGTAGTATGACCGGAGATGGCAATCAGCCCCAGCATTTT
TRBJ1-2 | TRBV5-8 | - | few | CASSFRGRGSSYGYTF | TGTGCCAGCAGCTTCAGAGGCAGGGGCTCTAGCTATGGCTACACCTTC
TRBJ1-2 | TRBV2 | TRBD1 | - | CAIPTGGAGYGYTF | TGTGCCATCCCAACAGGGGGCGCGGGCTATGGCTACACCTTC
TRBJ1-1 | TRBV6-5 | TRBD1 | - | CASSLLPGQGGTEAFF | TGTGCCAGCAGTTTACTCCCGGGACAGGGGGGCACTGAAGCTTTCTTT
TRBJ1-1 | TRBV6-1 | - | - | CASSEYRVGNTEAFF | TGTGCCAGCAGCGAATACCGGGTCGGGAACACTGAAGCTTTCTTT
TRBJ1-1 | TRBV6-1 | - | once | CASSVSTGSRGAFF | TGTGCCAGCAGTGTATCAACAGGGTCCCGAGGAGCTTTCTTT
TRBJ1-3 | TRBV7-2 | - | - | CASSLAPGTGNTIYF | TGTGCCAGCAGCTTAGCCCCAGGGACTGGAAACACCATATATTTT
TRBJ2-7 | TRBV10-3 | - | few | CAIRGQGGDEQYF | TGTGCCATCCGGGGCCAGGGAGGCGACGAGCAGTACTTC
TRBJ2-1 | TRBV27 | TRBD2 | - | CASSHGWSGGGNEQFF | TGTGCCAGCAGTCACGGGTGGAGCGGGGGCGGGAATGAGCAGTTCTTC
TRBJ2-5 | TRBV5-1 | TRBD1 | - | CASSYLSGTGVQYQETQYF | TGCGCCAGCAGCTATCTGTCGGGGACAGGGGTCCAGTACCAAGAGACCCAGTACTTC
TRBJ2-3 | TRBV19 | - | once | CASSISRSDTQYF | TGTGCCAGTAGTATTTCCCGGTCCGATACGCAGTATTTT
TRBJ1-5 | TRBV28 | TRBD1 | - | CASNTNRGPVISNQPQHF | TGTGCCAGCAACACTAACAGGGGCCCAGTTATTAGCAATCAGCCCCAGCATTTT
TRBJ1-2 | TRBV11-2 | TRBD1 | - | CASSRKPGQALVGGYTF | TGTGCCAGCAGCCGAAAACCCGGACAGGCCCTGGTTGGCGGCTACACCTTC
TRBJ2-1 | TRBV6-1 | TRBD1 | once | CASSERRQGSQFF | TGTGCCAGCAGTGAAAGACGACAGGGGTCGCAGTTCTTC
TRBJ2-7 | TRBV7-8 | - | - | CASSPRGGVEQYF | TGTGCCAGCAGCCCCAGAGGGGGTGTGGAGCAGTACTTC
TRBJ1-2 | TRBV11-2 | TRBD1 | - | CASSFNRGVVSGYTF | TGTGCCAGCAGCTTTAACAGGGGAGTCGTGAGTGGCTACACCTTC
TRBJ2-1 | TRBV5-4 | TRBD2 | - | CASSLDRGGDYNEQFF | TGTGCCAGCAGCTTGGACCGGGGGGGGGATTACAATGAGCAGTTCTTC
TRBJ2-1 | TRBV5-4 | TRBD1 | - | CASSSIDRGSEQFF | TGTGCCAGCAGCTCCATAGACAGGGGCAGTGAGCAGTTCTTC
TRBJ1-1 | TRBV5-1 | - | - | CASSTGQATEAFF | TGCGCCAGCAGCACGGGACAAGCCACTGAAGCTTTCTTT
TRBJ1-6 | TRBV7-8 | - | - | CASREDRASYNSPLHF | TGTGCCAGCAGGGAAGACAGAGCCTCCTATAATTCACCCCTCCACTTT
TRBJ2-2 | TRBV25-1 | TRBD1 | - | CASSETGWGTGELFF | TGTGCCAGCAGTGAGACAGGGTGGGGCACCGGGGAGCTGTTTTTT
TRBJ1-1 | TRBV5-1 | - | - | CASSLAVRNSMNTEAFF | TGCGCCAGCAGCTTGGCCGTGCGGAATTCCATGAACACTGAAGCTTTCTTT
TRBJ1-4 | TRBV5-4 | - | - | CASSWAGADEKLFF | TGTGCCAGCAGCTGGGCAGGGGCAGATGAAAAACTGTTTTTT
TRBJ1-1 | TRBV13 | TRBD1 | few | CASSLPTHPGGAFF | TGTGCCAGCAGCCTTCCTACCCATCCAGGGGGAGCTTTCTTT
TRBJ1-1 | TRBV4-3 | - | - | CASSQEQVSRTEAFF | TGCGCCAGCAGCCAAGAGCAGGTTTCGCGTACTGAAGCTTTCTTT
TRBJ2-1 | TRBV6-1 | - | once | CASSGLGGSYNEQFF | TGTGCCAGCAGTGGGTTGGGGGGCTCCTACAATGAGCAGTTCTTC
TRBJ1-4 | TRBV10-1 | TRBD1 | few | CASSDGQGNEKLFF | TGCGCCAGCAGTGATGGACAGGGAAACGAAAAACTGTTTTTT
TRBJ2-6 | TRBV5-1 | TRBD1 | few | CASSPTPTGGANGANVLTF | TGCGCCAGCAGCCCCACCCCCACAGGGGGCGCGAACGGGGCCAACGTCCTGACTTTC
TRBJ2-7 | TRBV10-2 | TRBD2 | - | CASSYGGDSYEQYF | TGCGCCAGCAGTTACGGGGGGGACTCCTACGAGCAGTACTTC
TRBJ2-1 | TRBV5-1 | TRBD1 | - | CASSLRTGNNEQFF | TGCGCCAGCAGCCTCCGGACAGGAAACAATGAGCAGTTCTTC
TRBJ1-2 | TRBV4-1 | - | - | CASSHTQFYGYTF | TGCGCCAGCAGCCATACACAGTTCTATGGCTACACCTTC
TRBJ1-2 | TRBV6-6 | TRBD1 | - | CASSYGAGGGYTF | TGTGCCAGCAGTTATGGGGCAGGGGGTGGCTACACCTTC
TRBJ2-1 | TRBV5-4 | TRBD1 | - | CASSHWDSSYNEQFF | TGTGCCAGCAGCCACTGGGACAGCTCCTACAATGAGCAGTTCTTC
TRBJ2-7 | TRBV7-9 | TRBD2 | - | CASSLVELTGTTGEQYF | TGTGCCAGCAGCTTAGTGGAGCTAACCGGGACTACGGGAGAGCAGTACTTC
TRBJ2-3 | TRBV4-2 | TRBD1 | - | CASSQDSSDRGPWDTQYF | TGTGCCAGCAGCCAAGATTCAAGTGACAGGGGGCCGTGGGATACGCAGTATTTT
TRBJ2-5 | TRBV6-1 | TRBD2 | few | CASWTSGHQETQYF | TGTGCCAGCTGGACTAGCGGGCACCAAGAGACCCAGTACTTC
TRBJ1-5 | TRBV6-1 | - | - | CASSESRDSNQPQHF | TGTGCCAGCAGTGAATCCAGGGACTCCAATCAGCCCCAGCATTTT
TRBJ2-1 | TRBV5-1 | TRBD1 | - | CASSLTGGVEQFF | TGCGCCAGCAGCTTGACAGGGGGCGTAGAGCAGTTCTTC
TRBJ2-6 | TRBV2 | - | - | CASSDLDRSSGANVLTF | TGTGCCAGCAGTGATCTGGACAGAAGCTCTGGGGCCAACGTCCTGACTTTC
TRBJ1-4 | TRBV5-5 | TRBD1 | - | CASSSQGAGEKLFF | TGTGCCAGCAGCTCACAGGGGGCGGGAGAAAAACTGTTTTTT
TRBJ2-5 | TRBV6-5 | - | - | CASSYSLSMETQYF | TGTGCCAGCAGTTACTCATTGAGTATGGAGACCCAGTACTTC
TRBJ1-5 | TRBV6-1 | - | - | CAANPGGNQPQHF | TGTGCCGCTAACCCGGGGGGTAATCAGCCCCAGCATTTT
TRBJ1-1 | TRBV29-1 | - | - | CSVDRQAPNTEAFF | TGCAGCGTTGATAGACAGGCCCCGAACACTGAAGCTTTCTTT
TRBJ1-2 | TRBV7-2 | - | - | CATEGVLANYGYTF | TGTGCCACGGAAGGAGTGCTTGCTAACTATGGCTACACCTTC
TRBJ2-1 | TRBV11-2 | - | - | CASSLYPLSSYNEQFF | TGTGCCAGCAGCTTATATCCCCTTAGCTCCTACAATGAGCAGTTCTTC
TRBJ2-3 | TRBV6-6 | - | few | CASSSGLASTDTQYF | TGTGCCAGCAGTTCGGGACTCGCTAGCACAGATACGCAGTATTTT
TRBJ1-4 | TRBV5-1 | TRBD1 | - | CASSFDGTGGEKLFF | TGCGCCAGCAGCTTTGATGGGACAGGGGGTGAAAAACTGTTTTTT
TRBJ2-5 | TRBV5-6 | TRBD1 | - | CASSPVQGAPLETQYF | TGTGCCAGCAGCCCGGTACAGGGGGCGCCCCTGGAGACCCAGTACTTC
TRBJ1-1 | TRBV4-1 | - | - | CASSQDYDSMNTEAFF | TGCGCCAGCAGCCAAGATTATGACAGTATGAACACTGAAGCTTTCTTT
TRBJ1-2 | TRBV2 | - | - | CASTVRSRYGYTF | TGTGCCAGCACGGTCCGGTCTCGCTATGGCTACACCTTC
TRBJ1-1 | TRBV5-1 | - | - | CASSPRGTEAFF | TGCGCCAGCAGTCCTAGGGGAACTGAAGCTTTCTTT
TRBJ2-7 | TRBV6-5 | - | - | CASSYSRQEAYEQYF | TGTGCCAGCAGTTACTCACGGCAAGAGGCCTACGAGCAGTACTTC
TRBJ2-2 | TRBV6-5 | - | - | CASSSHLSTGELFF | TGTGCCAGCAGCTCCCACCTTAGCACCGGGGAGCTGTTTTTT
TRBJ2-7 | TRBV27 | TRBD2 | - | CASRPREGEQYF | TGTGCCAGCCGACCCCGGGAGGGCGAGCAGTACTTC
TRBJ2-1 | TRBV11-2 | - | - | CASSLGRGRVYNEQFF | TGTGCCAGCAGCTTAGGACGGGGGAGAGTCTACAATGAGCAGTTCTTC
TRBJ2-1 | TRBV9 | TRBD2 | - | CASSGSGGGREQFF | TGTGCCAGCAGCGGCTCGGGGGGGGGACGTGAGCAGTTCTTC
TRBJ1-1 | TRBV7-9 | - | - | CASSLALAGATEAFF | TGTGCCAGCAGCTTAGCGCTGGCAGGGGCCACTGAAGCTTTCTTT